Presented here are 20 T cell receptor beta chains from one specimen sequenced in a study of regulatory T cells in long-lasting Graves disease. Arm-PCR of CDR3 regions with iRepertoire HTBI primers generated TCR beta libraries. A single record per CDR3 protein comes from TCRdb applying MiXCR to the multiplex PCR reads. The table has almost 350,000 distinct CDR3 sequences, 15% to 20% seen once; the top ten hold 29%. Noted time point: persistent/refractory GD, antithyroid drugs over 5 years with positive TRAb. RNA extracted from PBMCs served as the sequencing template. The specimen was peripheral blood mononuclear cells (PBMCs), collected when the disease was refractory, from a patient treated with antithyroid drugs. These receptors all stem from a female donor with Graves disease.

The CDR3 here is CSVLNPAGLKSSYEQYF. DNA for the CDR3: TGCAGCGTTTTGAACCCCGCGGGACTCAAGAGCTCCTACGAGCAGTACTTC. The J gene is TRBJ2-7, the V gene TRBV29-1, with a possible D match to TRBD2 (6 bases). This CDR3 has 17 amino acids. Trimming removed 5 bases from V and 0 bases from J, with 23 bases in between. Germline V gives CDR1 SQVTM, CDR2 ANQGSEA.

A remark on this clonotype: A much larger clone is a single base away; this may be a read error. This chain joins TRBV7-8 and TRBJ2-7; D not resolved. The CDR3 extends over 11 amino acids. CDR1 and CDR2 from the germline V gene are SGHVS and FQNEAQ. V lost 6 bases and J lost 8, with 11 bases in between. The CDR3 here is CASSERYKQYF. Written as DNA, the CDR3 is TGTGCCAGCAGTGAGAGGTACAAGCAGTACTTC.

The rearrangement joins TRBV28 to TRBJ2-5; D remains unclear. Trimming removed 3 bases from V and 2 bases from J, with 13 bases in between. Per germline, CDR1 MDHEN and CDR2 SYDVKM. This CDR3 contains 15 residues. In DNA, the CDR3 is TGTGCCAGCAGTTTCGAATCGATGGGGCAAGAGACCCAGTACTTC. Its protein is CASSFESMGQETQYF.

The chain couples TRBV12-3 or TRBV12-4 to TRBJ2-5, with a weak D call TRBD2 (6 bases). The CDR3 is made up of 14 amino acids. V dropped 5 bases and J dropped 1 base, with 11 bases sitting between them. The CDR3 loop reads CASSDWGGQETQYF. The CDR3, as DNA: TGTGCCAGCAGTGATTGGGGAGGCCAAGAGACCCAGTACTTC.

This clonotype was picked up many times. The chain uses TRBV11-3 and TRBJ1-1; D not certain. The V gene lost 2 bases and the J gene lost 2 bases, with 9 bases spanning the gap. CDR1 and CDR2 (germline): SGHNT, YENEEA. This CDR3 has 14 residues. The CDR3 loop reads CASSLIGDNTEAFF. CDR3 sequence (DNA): TGTGCCAGCAGCTTAATCGGGGATAACACTGAAGCTTTCTTT. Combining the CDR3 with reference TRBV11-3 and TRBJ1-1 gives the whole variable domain EAGVVQSPRYKIIEKKQPVAFWCNPISGHNTLYWYLQNLGQGPELLIRYENEEAVDDSQLPKDRFSAERLKGVDSTLKIQPAELGDSAVYLCASSLIGDNTEAFFGQGTRLTVV.

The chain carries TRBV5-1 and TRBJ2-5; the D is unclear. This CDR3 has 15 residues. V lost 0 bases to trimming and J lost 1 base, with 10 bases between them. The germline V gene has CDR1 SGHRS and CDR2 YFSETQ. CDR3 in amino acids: CASSLGAPAQETQYF. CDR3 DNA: TGCGCCAGCAGCTTGGGGGCTCCGGCCCAAGAGACCCAGTACTTC.

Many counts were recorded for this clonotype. The CDR3 spells CASSQLASGGTSGYEQYF. CDR3 nucleotide sequence: TGTGCCAGCAGCCAATTAGCGTCGGGGGGGACTAGCGGCTACGAGCAGTACTTC. This chain links TRBV3-1 with TRBJ2-7, with 11 bases matching TRBD2. V was pared by 2 bases and J by 3 bases, with 12 bases of the junction left unmatched. The germline CDR1 and CDR2 sequences are LGHDT and YNNKEL (reference sequence). The CDR3 has 18 amino acids.

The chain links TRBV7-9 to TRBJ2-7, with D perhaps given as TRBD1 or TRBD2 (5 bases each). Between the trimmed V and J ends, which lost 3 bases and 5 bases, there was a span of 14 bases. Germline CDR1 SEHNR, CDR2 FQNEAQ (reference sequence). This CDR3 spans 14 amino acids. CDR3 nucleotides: TGTGCCAGCAGCTTTGAAGGGACCATGGACGAGCAGTACTTC. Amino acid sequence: CASSFEGTMDEQYF.

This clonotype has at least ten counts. Here the CDR3 reads CASSPDTGRDTEAFF. CDR3 sequence (DNA): TGTGCCAGCAGTCCCGACACGGGACGGGACACTGAAGCTTTCTTT. The V and J genes are TRBV12-3 or TRBV12-4 and TRBJ1-1; D perhaps matches TRBD1 (5 bases). This CDR3 is 15 amino acids long. V dropped 5 bases and J dropped 3 bases, with 16 bases sitting between them.

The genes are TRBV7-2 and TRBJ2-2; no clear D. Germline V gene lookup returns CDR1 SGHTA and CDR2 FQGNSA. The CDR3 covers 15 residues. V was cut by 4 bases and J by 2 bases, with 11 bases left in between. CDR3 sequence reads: CASSSFPGNTGELFF. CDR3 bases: TGTGCCAGCAGCTCCTTCCCAGGAAACACCGGGGAGCTGTTTTTT.

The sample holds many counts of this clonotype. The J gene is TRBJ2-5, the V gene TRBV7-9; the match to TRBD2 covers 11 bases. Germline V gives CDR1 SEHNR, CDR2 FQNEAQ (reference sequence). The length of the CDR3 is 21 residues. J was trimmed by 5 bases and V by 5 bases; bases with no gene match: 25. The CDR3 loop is CASSPDRGSGRVLRMMETQYF. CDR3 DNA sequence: TGTGCCAGCAGCCCCGACAGGGGTAGCGGGAGGGTGTTACGTATGATGGAGACCCAGTACTTC.

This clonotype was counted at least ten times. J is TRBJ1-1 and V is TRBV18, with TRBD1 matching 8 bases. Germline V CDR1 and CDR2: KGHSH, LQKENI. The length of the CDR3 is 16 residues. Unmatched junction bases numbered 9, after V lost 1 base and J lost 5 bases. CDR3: CASSPRGQGSGTEAFF. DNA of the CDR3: TGTGCCAGCTCACCACGAGGACAGGGAAGTGGGACTGAAGCTTTCTTT. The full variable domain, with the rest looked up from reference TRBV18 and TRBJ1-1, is NAGVMQNPRHLVRRRGQEARLRCSPMKGHSHVYWYRQLPEEGLKFMVYLQKENIIDESGMPKERFSAEFPKEGPSILRIQQVVRGDSAAYFCASSPRGQGSGTEAFFGQGTRLTVV.

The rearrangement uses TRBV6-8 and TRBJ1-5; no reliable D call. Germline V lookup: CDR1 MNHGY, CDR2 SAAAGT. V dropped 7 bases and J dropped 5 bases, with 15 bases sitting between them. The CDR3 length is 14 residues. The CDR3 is CASTRADPYQPQHF. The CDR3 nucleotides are TGTGCCAGCACACGGGCAGATCCTTATCAGCCCCAGCATTTT.

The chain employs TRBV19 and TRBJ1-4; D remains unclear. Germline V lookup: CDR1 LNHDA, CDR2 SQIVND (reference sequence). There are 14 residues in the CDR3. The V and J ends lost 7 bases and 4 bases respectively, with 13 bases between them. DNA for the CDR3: TGTGCCAGTACCCCGACCAGATTTAATGAAAAACTGTTTTTT. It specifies CASTPTRFNEKLFF.

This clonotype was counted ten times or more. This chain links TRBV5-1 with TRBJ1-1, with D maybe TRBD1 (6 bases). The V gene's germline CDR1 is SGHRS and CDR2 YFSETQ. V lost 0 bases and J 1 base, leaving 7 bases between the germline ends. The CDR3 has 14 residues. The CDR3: CASSLEGENTEAFF. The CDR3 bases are TGCGCCAGCAGCTTGGAGGGGGAGAACACTGAAGCTTTCTTT.

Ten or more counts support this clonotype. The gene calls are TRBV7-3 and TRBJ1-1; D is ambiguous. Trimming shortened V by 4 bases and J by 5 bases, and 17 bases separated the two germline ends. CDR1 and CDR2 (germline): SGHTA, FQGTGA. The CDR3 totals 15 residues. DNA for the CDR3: TGTGCCAGCAGCTCATCGTCTAGGGTAGGAACTGAAGCTTTCTTT. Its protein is CASSSSSRVGTEAFF.

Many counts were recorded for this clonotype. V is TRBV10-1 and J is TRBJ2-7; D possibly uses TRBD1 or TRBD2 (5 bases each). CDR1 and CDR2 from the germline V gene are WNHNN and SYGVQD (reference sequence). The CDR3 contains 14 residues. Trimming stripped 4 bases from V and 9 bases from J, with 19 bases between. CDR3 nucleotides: TGCGCCAGCAGTGTTGACGGGACCGCGGGTCCGCAGTACTTC. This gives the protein CASSVDGTAGPQYF.

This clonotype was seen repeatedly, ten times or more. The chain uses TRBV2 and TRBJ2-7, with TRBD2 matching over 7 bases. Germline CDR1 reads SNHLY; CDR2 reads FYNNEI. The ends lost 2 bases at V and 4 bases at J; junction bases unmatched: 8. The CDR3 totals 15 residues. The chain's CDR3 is CASSEYRGRVYEQYF. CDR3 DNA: TGTGCCAGCAGTGAATATCGGGGGAGGGTTTACGAGCAGTACTTC.

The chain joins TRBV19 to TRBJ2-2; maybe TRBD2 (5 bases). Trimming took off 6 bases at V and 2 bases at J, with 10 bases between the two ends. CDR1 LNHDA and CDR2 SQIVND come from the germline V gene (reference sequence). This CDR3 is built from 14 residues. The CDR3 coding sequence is TGTGCCAGTAGGGCGGGCCACAACACCGGGGAGCTGTTTTTT. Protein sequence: CASRAGHNTGELFF.

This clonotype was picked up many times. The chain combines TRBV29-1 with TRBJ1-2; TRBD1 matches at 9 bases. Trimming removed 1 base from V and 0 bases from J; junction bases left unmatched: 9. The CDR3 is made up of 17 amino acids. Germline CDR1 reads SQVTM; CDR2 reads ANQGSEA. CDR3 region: CSVEGDRAHPSNYGYTF. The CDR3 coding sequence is TGCAGCGTTGAAGGGGACAGGGCCCACCCTTCTAACTATGGCTACACCTTC.